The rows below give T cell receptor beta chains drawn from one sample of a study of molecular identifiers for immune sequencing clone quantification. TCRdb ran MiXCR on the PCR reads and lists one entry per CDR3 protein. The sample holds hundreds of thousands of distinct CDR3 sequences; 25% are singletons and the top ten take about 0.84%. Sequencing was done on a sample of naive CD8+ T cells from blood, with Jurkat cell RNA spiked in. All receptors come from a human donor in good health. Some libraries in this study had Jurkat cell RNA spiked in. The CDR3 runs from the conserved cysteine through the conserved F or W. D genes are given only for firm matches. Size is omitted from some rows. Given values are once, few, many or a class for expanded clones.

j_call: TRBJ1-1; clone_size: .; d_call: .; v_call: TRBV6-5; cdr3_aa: CASGREDFRTTEAFF; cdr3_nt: TGTGCCAGTGGCCGGGAGGACTTCCGTACCACTGAAGCTTTCTTT
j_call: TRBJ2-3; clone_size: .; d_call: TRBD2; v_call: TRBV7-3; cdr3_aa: CASSPYPGLAGGDTQYF; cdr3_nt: TGTGCCAGCAGCCCCTACCCGGGACTAGCGGGTGGAGATACGCAGTATTTT
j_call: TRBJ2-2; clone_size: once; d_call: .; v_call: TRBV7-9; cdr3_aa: CAGSLTGTGELFF; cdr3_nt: TGTGCCGGCAGCCTGACGGGTACCGGGGAGCTGTTTTTT
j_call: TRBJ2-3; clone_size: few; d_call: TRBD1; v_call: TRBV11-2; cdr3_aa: CASSLPVTGSLDTQYF; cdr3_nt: TGTGCCAGCAGCTTACCTGTGACAGGGAGTTTAGATACGCAGTATTTT
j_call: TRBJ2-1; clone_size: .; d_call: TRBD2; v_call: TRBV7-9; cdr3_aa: CASSHTSGRRDEQFF; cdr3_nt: TGTGCCAGCAGCCATACTAGCGGGAGGAGGGATGAGCAGTTCTTC
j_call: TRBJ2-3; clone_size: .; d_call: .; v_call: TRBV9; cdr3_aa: CASSVSGLHTDTQYF; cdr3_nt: TGTGCCAGCAGCGTATCGGGGTTACACACAGATACGCAGTATTTT
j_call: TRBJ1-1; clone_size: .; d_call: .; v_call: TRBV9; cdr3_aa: CASSEDSWNTEAFF; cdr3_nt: TGTGCCAGCAGCGAGGACAGTTGGAACACTGAAGCTTTCTTT
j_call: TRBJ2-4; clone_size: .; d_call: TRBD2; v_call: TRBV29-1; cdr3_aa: CSVVGGRADIQYF; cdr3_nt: TGCAGCGTTGTGGGCGGGAGGGCTGACATTCAGTACTTC
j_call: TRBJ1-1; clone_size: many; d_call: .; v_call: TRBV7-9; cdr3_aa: CASSLGGGEAFF; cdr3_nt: TGTGCCAGCAGCTTAGGAGGGGGTGAAGCTTTCTTT
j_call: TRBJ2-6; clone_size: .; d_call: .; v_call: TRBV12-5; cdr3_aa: CASGSPEVRSGAPVLPF; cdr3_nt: TGTGCTAGTGGATCCCCGGAGGTACGCTCTGGGGCCCCCGTCCTGCCTTTC
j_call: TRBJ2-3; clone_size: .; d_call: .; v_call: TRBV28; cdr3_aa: CASSLLKGARGTDTPYF; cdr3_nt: TGTGCCAGCAGTTTACTAAAGGGGGCGCGGGGCACAGATACGCCGTATTTT
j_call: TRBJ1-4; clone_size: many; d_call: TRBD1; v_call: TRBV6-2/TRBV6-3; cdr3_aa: CASSYQGTVEKLFF; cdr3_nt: TGTGCCAGCAGTTACCAAGGGACAGTGGAAAAACTGTTTTTT
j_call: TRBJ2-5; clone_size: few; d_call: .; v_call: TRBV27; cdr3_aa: CASTNPERRTQYF; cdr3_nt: TGTGCCAGCACCAACCCGGAGCGGAGGACCCAGTACTTC
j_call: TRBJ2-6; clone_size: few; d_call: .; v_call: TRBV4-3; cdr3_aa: CASSHLGGANVLTF; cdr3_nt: TGCGCCAGCAGCCACCTGGGAGGGGCCAACGTCCTGACTTTC
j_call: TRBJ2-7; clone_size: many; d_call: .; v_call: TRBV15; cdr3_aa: CATSTRLAYEQYF; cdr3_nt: TGTGCCACCAGCACCAGACTAGCCTACGAGCAGTACTTC
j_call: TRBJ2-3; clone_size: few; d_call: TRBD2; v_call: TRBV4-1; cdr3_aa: CASSQTGLAGEYTQYF; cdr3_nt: TGCGCCAGCAGCCAAACGGGACTAGCGGGGGAATATACGCAGTATTTT
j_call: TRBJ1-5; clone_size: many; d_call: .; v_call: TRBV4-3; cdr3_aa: CASSQDKVSWQPQHF; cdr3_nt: TGCGCCAGCAGCCAAGATAAAGTATCGTGGCAGCCCCAGCATTTT
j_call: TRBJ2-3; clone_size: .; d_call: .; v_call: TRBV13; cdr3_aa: CASSLAGREADTQYF; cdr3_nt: TGTGCCAGCAGCTTAGCGGGCAGGGAGGCAGATACGCAGTATTTT
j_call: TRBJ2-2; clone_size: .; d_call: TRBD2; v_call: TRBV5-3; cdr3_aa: CASILRPGTSGTTGEPFF; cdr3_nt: TGTGCCAGCATCCTGCGCCCCGGGACTAGCGGGACGACCGGGGAGCCGTTTTTT
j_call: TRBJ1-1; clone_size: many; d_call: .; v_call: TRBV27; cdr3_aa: CASSLSARVTEAFF; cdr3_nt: TGTGCCAGCAGTTTATCAGCGCGGGTTACTGAAGCTTTCTTT
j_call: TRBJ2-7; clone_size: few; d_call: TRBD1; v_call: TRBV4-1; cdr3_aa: CASSQRGQGIYEQYF; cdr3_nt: TGCGCCAGCAGCCAGAGGGGACAGGGGATCTACGAGCAGTACTTC
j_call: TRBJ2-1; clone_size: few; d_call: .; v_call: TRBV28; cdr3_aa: CASSFRDTHYNEQFF; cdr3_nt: TGTGCCAGCAGTTTCCGGGACACACATTACAATGAGCAGTTCTTC
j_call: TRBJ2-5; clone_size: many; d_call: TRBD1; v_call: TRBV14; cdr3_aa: CASSQFWTGGQETQYF; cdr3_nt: TGTGCCAGCAGCCAATTCTGGACAGGGGGCCAAGAGACCCAGTACTTC
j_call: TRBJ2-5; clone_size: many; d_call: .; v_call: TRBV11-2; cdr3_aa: CASSHPGPPETQYF; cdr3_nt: TGTGCCAGCAGCCATCCGGGCCCCCCGGAGACCCAGTACTTC
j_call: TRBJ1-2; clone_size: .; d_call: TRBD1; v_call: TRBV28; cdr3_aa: CASTGGAVYGYTF; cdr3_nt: TGTGCCAGTACAGGGGGAGCAGTCTATGGCTACACCTTC
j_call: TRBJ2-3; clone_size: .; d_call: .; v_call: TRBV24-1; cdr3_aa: CATSDRIAGVVGTQYF; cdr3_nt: TGTGCCACCAGTGACCGGATAGCCGGGGTGGTCGGTACGCAGTATTTT
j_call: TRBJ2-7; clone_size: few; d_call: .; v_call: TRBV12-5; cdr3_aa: CASGSTVGATTYEQYF; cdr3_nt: TGTGCTAGTGGTTCCACCGTGGGGGCTACTACCTACGAGCAGTACTTC
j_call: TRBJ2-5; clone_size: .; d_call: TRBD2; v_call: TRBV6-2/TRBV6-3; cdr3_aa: CASSPRTGGGETQYF; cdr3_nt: TGTGCCAGCAGCCCACGGACGGGAGGGGGAGAGACCCAGTACTTC
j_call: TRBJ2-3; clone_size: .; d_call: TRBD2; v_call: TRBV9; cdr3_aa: CTSSVEGASGGTDTQYF; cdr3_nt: TGTACCAGCAGCGTAGAGGGGGCTAGCGGGGGAACAGATACGCAGTATTTT
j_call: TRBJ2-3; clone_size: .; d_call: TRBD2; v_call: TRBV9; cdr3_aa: CASSGGDYPIRHISTDTQYF; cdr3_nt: TGTGCCAGCAGCGGGGGGGACTACCCGATCAGACATATAAGCACAGATACGCAGTATTTT
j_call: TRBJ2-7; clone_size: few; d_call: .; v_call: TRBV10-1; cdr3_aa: CASPRPPDSSYEQYF; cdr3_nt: TGCGCCAGCCCGAGGCCACCGGACAGCTCCTACGAGCAGTACTTC
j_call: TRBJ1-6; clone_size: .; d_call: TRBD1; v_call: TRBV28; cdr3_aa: CASSFEDRVLDALVALHF; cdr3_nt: TGTGCCAGCAGTTTTGAGGACAGGGTTTTAGACGCGCTGGTGGCCCTCCACTTT
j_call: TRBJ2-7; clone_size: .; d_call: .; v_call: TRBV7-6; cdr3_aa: CASSFEPGPNYEQYF; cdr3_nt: TGTGCCAGCAGCTTTGAACCTGGTCCCAACTACGAGCAGTACTTC
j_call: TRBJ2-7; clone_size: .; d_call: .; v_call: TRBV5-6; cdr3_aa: CASSFEPAYEQYF; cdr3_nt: TGTGCCAGCAGCTTCGAACCGGCCTACGAGCAGTACTTC
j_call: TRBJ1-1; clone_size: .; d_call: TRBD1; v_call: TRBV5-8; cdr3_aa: CASSTGQGLNTEAFF; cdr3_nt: TGTGCCAGCAGCACAGGACAGGGACTGAACACTGAAGCTTTCTTT
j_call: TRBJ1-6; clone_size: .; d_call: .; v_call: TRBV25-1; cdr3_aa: CASSASFQGSPLHF; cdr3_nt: TGTGCCAGCAGTGCCTCCTTCCAGGGGTCACCCCTCCACTTT
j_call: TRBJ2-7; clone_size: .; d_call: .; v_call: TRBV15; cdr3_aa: CATSRDAGNSYEQYF; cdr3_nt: TGTGCCACCAGCAGAGATGCGGGGAACTCCTACGAGCAGTACTTC
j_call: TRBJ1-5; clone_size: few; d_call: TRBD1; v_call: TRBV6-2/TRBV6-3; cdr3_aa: CASRAQGAVSNQPQHF; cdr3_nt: TGTGCCAGCAGAGCCCAGGGGGCTGTCAGCAATCAGCCCCAGCATTTT
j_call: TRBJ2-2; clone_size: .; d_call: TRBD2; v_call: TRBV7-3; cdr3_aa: CASSPSSGTTLNTGELFF; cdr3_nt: TGTGCCAGCAGCCCCTCGTCCGGGACTACCCTAAACACCGGGGAGCTGTTTTTT
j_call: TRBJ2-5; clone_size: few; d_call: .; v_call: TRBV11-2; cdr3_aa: CASSLRRQETQYF; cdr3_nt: TGTGCCAGCAGCTTACGACGCCAAGAGACCCAGTACTTC
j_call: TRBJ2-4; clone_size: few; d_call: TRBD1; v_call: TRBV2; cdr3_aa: CASRDGTGEGDIF; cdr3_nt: TGTGCCAGCAGGGACGGGACAGGGGAGGGAGATATCTTC
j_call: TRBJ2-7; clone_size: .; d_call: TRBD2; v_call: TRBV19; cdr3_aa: CASSTQAGGPYEQYF; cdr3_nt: TGTGCCAGTAGTACCCAAGCGGGAGGGCCCTACGAGCAGTACTTC
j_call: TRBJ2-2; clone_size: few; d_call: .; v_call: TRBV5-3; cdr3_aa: CASSWGGQTGELFF; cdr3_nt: TGTGCCAGCAGCTGGGGCGGGCAGACCGGGGAGCTGTTTTTT
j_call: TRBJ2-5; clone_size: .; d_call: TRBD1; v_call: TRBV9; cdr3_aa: CASSVGGQGAGETQYF; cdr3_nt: TGTGCCAGCAGCGTAGGAGGACAGGGGGCGGGTGAGACCCAGTACTTC
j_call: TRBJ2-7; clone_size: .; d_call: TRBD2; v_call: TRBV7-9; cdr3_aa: CASSLVRERGGEQYF; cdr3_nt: TGTGCCAGCAGCTTAGTGCGGGAGCGGGGAGGAGAGCAGTACTTC
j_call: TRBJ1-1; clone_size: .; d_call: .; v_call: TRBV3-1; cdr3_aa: CASSPRPGALGSEAFF; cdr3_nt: TGTGCCAGCAGCCCCCGACCCGGGGCATTGGGTAGTGAAGCTTTCTTT